These T cell receptor beta chains were read from a single sample in a study of T-cell memory formation after mild COVID-19. TCRdb redid the calling of the 5' RACE reads with MiXCR, one entry per CDR3 protein. The data hold some 250,000 distinct CDR3 sequences, with approximately 9% observed a single time. The sequenced material came from PBMCs or a T cell subset sorted from them (not recorded which). Receptors originate from a man younger than 35 who had mild COVID-19 (a few samples of this study predate the infection). Cell type and time point are not known. CDR3s include the opening cysteine and the closing phenylalanine or tryptophan. D genes are given only for firm matches. Some rows have no size entry. The others give once, few or many, or a class for an expanded clone.

v_gene	abundance	d_gene	j_gene	CDR3aa	CDR3nt
TRBV9	few	.	TRBJ2-5	CASSVEPRETQYF	TGTGCCAGCAGCGTAGAGCCCCGCGAGACCCAGTACTTC
TRBV9	.	TRBD2	TRBJ2-2	CANSPRGAGGYTGELFF	TGTGCCAACAGCCCCCGAGGGGCGGGGGGGTACACCGGGGAGCTGTTTTTT
TRBV5-5	few	.	TRBJ1-1	CASSQQGHTEAFF	TGTGCCAGCAGCCAACAGGGCCACACTGAAGCTTTCTTT
TRBV28	.	.	TRBJ1-2	CASSLVQPDGYTF	TGTGCCAGCAGTTTAGTACAGCCGGACGGCTACACCTTC
TRBV5-1	few	TRBD2	TRBJ2-7	CASSSTQTTGGSYEQYF	TGCGCCAGCAGCTCCACCCAAACGACGGGGGGCTCCTACGAGCAGTACTTC
TRBV7-6	many	.	TRBJ2-1	CASSFGYEQFF	TGTGCCAGCAGCTTTGGCTATGAGCAGTTCTTC
TRBV12-3/TRBV12-4	.	.	TRBJ1-6	CASSLAAGTRPFNSPLHF	TGTGCCAGCAGTTTAGCGGCGGGCACGAGACCCTTTAATTCACCCCTCCACTTT
TRBV12-3/TRBV12-4	many	.	TRBJ2-3	CASRPSTDTQYF	TGTGCCAGCAGGCCAAGCACAGATACGCAGTATTTT
TRBV5-1	few	.	TRBJ2-3	CASSLLQASPTDTQYF	TGCGCCAGCAGCTTATTACAGGCGTCACCCACAGATACGCAGTATTTT
TRBV6-5	.	TRBD1	TRBJ2-1	CASSIGRGSYNEQFF	TGTGCCAGCAGTATCGGCAGGGGGTCCTACAATGAGCAGTTCTTC
TRBV3-1	.	TRBD2	TRBJ2-7	CASSQGGTSAGYEQYF	TGTGCCAGCAGCCAAGGCGGGACTAGCGCAGGCTACGAGCAGTACTTC
TRBV7-2	few	TRBD1	TRBJ2-7	CASSSSGTGLLGGQYF	TGTGCCAGCAGCTCCTCCGGGACAGGGTTGTTAGGTGGGCAGTACTTC
TRBV29-1	few	TRBD2	TRBJ2-1	CSVAAGGLDEQFF	TGCAGCGTCGCAGCGGGGGGTCTAGATGAGCAGTTCTTC
TRBV7-2	.	.	TRBJ1-2	CASRDGSNYGYTF	TGTGCCAGCAGGGACGGTTCTAACTATGGCTACACCTTC
TRBV4-2	few	.	TRBJ2-5	CASSQGRGGEETQYF	TGTGCCAGCAGCCAGGGTAGGGGCGGGGAAGAGACCCAGTACTTC
TRBV27	.	TRBD1	TRBJ1-2	CASSFRGQGYTF	TGTGCCAGCAGTTTCAGGGGGCAAGGCTACACCTTC
TRBV6-5	.	TRBD2	TRBJ2-1	CASNSGTSYNEQFF	TGTGCCAGCAATAGCGGGACCTCCTACAATGAGCAGTTCTTC
TRBV5-1	many	.	TRBJ2-1	CASSSRTANNEQFF	TGCGCCAGCAGCTCCAGGACAGCCAACAATGAGCAGTTCTTC
TRBV2	few	.	TRBJ1-1	CASSWGANTEAFF	TGTGCCAGCAGTTGGGGGGCGAACACTGAAGCTTTCTTT
TRBV5-1	few	.	TRBJ1-4	CASSSGAFNEKLFF	TGCGCCAGCAGTAGCGGGGCCTTTAATGAAAAACTGTTTTTT
TRBV7-2	.	TRBD2	TRBJ2-5	CASSPTAGGRETQYF	TGTGCCAGCAGCCCTACGGCGGGGGGTAGGGAGACCCAGTACTTC
TRBV5-1	many	TRBD1	TRBJ1-2	CASSTGDRDGYTF	TGCGCCAGCAGCACAGGGGACCGGGATGGCTACACCTTC
TRBV12-3/TRBV12-4	many	.	TRBJ2-1	CASSPDGRYNEQFF	TGTGCCAGCAGTCCGGACGGGCGATACAATGAGCAGTTCTTC
TRBV9	.	.	TRBJ2-3	CASSGNPRGPGTDTQYF	TGTGCCAGCAGTGGTAACCCGCGGGGGCCGGGGACAGATACGCAGTATTTT
TRBV14	.	TRBD1	TRBJ2-1	CASSDRDRYNEQFF	TGTGCCAGCAGCGACCGGGACAGATACAATGAGCAGTTCTTC
TRBV11-3	few	.	TRBJ2-1	CASSLPDRSNEQFF	TGTGCCAGCAGCTTACCCGACAGGTCTAATGAGCAGTTCTTC
TRBV4-1	.	.	TRBJ1-1	CASSQDDRNTEAFF	TGCGCCAGCAGCCAGGATGACAGGAACACTGAAGCTTTCTTT
TRBV7-8	few	TRBD1	TRBJ2-2	CASSLKTGQGALFTGELFF	TGTGCCAGCAGCTTAAAAACGGGACAGGGCGCCTTGTTCACCGGGGAGCTGTTTTTT
TRBV5-1	many	TRBD2	TRBJ2-2	CASSRSGVNTGELFF	TGCGCCAGCAGCCGTAGCGGGGTGAACACCGGGGAGCTGTTTTTT